The clone carrying this T cell receptor beta chain was detected a few times. This entry belongs to a study of blood T cell repertoires in COVID-19. Study summary: COVID-19 samples collected from the United States, Italy and Spain covered acute and convalescent phases. PBMCs, B-cell-depleted T cells, or T cells were the source of the cDNA or gDNA that made up the material.

V was cut by 7 bases and J by 2 bases, with 15 bases left in between. The CDR3 is 14 residues long. Germline CDR1 MDHEN, CDR2 SYDVKM. In the source study's methods: Reference gene primers were amplified, and this amplification served to estimate nucleated cell counts. Sequencing used immunoSEQ multiplex PCR; TCRdb keeps in-frame clones, though not all of them. That table supplies the V and J calls and clone size; D and trimming were determined from the DNA. The table lists about 250,000 clones, about four fifths of them singletons. The TCR comes from a man at least 80 years old with acute or convalescent COVID-19. This rearrangement joins TRBV28 to TRBJ2-7, with a tentative D call TRBD1 (5 bases). The specimen sequenced was peripheral blood. The CDR3 spells CASTLYRNTYEQYF. DNA for the CDR3: TGTGCCAGCACCTTGTACAGGAACACCTACGAGCAGTACTTC.